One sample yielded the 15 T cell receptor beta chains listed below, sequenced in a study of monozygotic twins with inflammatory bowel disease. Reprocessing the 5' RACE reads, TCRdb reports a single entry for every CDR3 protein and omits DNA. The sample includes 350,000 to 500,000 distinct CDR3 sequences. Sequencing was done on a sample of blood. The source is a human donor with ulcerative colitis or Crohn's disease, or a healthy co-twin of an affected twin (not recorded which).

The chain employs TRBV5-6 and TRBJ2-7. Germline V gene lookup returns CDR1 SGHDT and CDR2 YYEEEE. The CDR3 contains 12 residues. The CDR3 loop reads CASSLALREQYF.

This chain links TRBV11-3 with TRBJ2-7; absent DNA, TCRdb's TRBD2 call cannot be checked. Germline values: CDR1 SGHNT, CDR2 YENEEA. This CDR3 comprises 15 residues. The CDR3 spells CASSLGSTSSYEQYF. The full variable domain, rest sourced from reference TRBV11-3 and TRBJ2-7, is EAGVVQSPRYKIIEKKQPVAFWCNPISGHNTLYWYLQNLGQGPELLIRYENEEAVDDSQLPKDRFSAERLKGVDSTLKIQPAELGDSAVYLCASSLGSTSSYEQYFGPGTRLTVT.

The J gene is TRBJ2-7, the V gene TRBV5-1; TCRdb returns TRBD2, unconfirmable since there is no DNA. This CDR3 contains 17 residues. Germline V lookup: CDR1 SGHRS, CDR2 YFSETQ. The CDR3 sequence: CASSPTGPSKRIDEQYF. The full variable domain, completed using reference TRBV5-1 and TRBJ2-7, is KAGVTQTPRYLIKTRGQQVTLSCSPISGHRSVSWYQQTPGQGLQFLFEYFSETQRNKGNFPGRFSGRQFSNSRSEMNVSTLELGDSALYLCASSPTGPSKRIDEQYFGPGTRLTVT.

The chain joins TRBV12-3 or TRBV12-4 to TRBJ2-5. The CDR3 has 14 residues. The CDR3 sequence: CASSLIGQVETQYF.

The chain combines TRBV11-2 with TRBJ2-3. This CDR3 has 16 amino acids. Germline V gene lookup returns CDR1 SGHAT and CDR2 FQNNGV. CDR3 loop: CASSLAFVSSTDTQYF.

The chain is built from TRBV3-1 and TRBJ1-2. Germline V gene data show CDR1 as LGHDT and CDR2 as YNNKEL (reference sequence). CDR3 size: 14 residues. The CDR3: CASSQENRGYGYTF.

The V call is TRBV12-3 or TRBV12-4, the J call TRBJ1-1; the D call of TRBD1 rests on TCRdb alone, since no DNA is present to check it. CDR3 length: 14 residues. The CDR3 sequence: CASIRHLQNTEAFF.

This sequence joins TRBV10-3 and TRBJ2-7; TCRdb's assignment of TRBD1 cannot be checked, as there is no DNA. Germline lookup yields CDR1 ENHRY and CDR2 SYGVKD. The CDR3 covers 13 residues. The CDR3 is CAIREPGAGEQYF.

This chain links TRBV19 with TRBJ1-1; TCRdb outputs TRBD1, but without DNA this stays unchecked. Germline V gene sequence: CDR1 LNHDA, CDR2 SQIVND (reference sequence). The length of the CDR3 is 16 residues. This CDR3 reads CASSIRDSLEHSEAFF.

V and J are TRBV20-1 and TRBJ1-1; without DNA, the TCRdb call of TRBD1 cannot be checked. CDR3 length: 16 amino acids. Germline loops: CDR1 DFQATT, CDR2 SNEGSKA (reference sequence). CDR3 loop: CSATRQEGSGNTEAFF.

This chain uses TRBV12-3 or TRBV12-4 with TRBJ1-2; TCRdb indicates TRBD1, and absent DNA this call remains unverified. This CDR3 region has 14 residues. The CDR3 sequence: CASSFAGQGYGYTF.

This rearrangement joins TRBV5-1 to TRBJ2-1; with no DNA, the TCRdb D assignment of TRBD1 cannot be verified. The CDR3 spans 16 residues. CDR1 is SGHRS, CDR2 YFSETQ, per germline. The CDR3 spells CASSLDAPPSYNEQFF.

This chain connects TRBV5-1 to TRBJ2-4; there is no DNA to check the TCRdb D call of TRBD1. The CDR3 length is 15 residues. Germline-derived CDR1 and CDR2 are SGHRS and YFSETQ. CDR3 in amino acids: CASSPEEAGENIQYF.

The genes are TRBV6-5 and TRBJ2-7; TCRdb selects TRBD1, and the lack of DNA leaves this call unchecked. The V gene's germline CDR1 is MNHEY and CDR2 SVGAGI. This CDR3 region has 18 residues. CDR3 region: CASSYYSPPGTGAYEQYF.

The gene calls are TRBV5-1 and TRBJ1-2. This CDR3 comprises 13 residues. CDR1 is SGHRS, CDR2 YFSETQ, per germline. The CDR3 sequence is CASSSQEGFGYTF.